This TCR beta chain stems from a study of control samples from healthy donors and cancer patients. The method was immunoSEQ multiplex PCR; TCRdb's version includes in-frame clones alone and lacks a portion of them. The sample has some 220,000 clones; 90% to 95% are singletons. This clone has just one count. The CDR3 length is 13 residues. Per the germline V gene, CDR1 is SQVTM and CDR2 is ANQGSEA. V shed 5 bases, J shed 4 bases, and the junction held 3 bases outside the gene matches. This TCR was recovered from a man aged 45 to 65 in good health. The chain carries TRBV29-1 and TRBJ1-4, with 8 bases lining up with TRBD1. The sample comprised blood. Here the CDR3 DNA reads TGCAGCGTTAGACAGGGGTTTAATGAAAAACTGTTTTTT. It yields the protein CSVRQGFNEKLFF.